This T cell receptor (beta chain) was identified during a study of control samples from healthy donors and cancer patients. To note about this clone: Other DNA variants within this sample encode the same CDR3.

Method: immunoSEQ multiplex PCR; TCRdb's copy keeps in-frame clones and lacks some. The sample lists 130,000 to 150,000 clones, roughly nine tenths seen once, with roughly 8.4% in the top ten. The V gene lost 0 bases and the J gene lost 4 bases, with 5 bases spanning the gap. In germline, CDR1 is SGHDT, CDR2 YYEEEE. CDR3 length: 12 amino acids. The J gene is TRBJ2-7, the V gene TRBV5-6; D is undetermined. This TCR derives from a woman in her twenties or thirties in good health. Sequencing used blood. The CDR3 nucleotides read TGTGCCAGCAGCTTGGAAGGGTACGAGCAGTACTTC. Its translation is CASSLEGYEQYF.